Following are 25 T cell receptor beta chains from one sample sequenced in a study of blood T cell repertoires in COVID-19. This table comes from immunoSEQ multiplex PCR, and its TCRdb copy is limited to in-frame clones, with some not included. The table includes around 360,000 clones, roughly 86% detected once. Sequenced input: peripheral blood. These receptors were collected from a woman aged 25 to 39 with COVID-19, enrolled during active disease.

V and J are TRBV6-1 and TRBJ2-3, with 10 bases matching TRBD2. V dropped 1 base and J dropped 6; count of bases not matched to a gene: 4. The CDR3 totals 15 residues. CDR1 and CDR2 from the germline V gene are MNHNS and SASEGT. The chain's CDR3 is CASSEEAGGHDTQYF. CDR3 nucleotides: TGTGCCAGCAGTGAAGAAGCGGGAGGGCACGATACGCAGTATTTT.

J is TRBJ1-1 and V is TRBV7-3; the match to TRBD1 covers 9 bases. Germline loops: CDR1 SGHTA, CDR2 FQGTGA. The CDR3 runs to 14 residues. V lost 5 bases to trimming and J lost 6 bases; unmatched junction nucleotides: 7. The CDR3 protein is CASSPMGQGSEAFF. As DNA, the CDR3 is TGTGCCAGCAGCCCTATGGGACAGGGCTCTGAAGCTTTCTTT.

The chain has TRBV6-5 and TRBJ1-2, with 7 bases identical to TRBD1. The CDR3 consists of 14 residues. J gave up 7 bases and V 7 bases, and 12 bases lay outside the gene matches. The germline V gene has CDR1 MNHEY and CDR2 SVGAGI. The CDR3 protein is CASKPSDRVGGYTF. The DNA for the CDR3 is TGTGCCAGCAAACCCTCCGACAGGGTGGGTGGCTACACCTTC.

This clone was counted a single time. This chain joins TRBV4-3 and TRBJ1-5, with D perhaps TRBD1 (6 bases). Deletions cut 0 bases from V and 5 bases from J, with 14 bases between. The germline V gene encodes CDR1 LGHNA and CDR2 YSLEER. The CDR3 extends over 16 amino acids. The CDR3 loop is CASSQEATGSHQPQHF. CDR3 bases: TGCGCCAGCAGCCAAGAGGCAACAGGGAGTCATCAGCCCCAGCATTTT.

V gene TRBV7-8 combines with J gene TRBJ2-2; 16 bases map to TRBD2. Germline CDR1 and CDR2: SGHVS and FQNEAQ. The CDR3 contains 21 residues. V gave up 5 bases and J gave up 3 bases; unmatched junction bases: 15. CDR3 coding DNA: TGTGCCAGCAGCAGCAGGCTCGGGACTAGCGGGAGGGCTCCCCACACCGGGGAGCTGTTTTTT. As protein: CASSSRLGTSGRAPHTGELFF.

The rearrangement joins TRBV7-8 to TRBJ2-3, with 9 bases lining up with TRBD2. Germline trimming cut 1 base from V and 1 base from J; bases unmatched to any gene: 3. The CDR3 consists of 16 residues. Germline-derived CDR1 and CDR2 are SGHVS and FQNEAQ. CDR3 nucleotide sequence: TGTGCCAGCAGCTTAGTAGGGACTAGCCGCACAGATACGCAGTATTTT. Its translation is CASSLVGTSRTDTQYF.

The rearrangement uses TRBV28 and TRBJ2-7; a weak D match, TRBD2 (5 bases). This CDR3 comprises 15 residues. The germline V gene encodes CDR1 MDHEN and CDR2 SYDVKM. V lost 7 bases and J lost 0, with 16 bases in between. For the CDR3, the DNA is TGTGCCAGCACCCCGCGGAGCGGAAGCTCCTACGAGCAGTACTTC. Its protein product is CASTPRSGSSYEQYF.

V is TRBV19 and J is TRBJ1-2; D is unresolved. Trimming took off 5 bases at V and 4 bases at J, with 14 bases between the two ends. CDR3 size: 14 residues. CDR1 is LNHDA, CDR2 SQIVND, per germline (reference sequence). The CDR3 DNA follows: TGTGCCAGTAGTTCCCGGGATCGCGGCTATGGCTACACCTTC. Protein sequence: CASSSRDRGYGYTF.

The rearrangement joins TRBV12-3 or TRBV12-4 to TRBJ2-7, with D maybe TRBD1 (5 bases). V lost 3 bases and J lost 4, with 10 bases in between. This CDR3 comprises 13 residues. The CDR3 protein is CASSLNRLYEQYF. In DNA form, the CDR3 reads TGTGCCAGCAGTTTGAACAGGTTATACGAGCAGTACTTC.

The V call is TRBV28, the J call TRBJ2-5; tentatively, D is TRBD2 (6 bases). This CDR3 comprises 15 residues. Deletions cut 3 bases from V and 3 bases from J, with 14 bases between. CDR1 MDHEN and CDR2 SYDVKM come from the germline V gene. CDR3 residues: CASSLPAGQKETQYF. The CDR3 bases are TGTGCCAGCAGTTTGCCAGCGGGCCAAAAAGAGACCCAGTACTTC.

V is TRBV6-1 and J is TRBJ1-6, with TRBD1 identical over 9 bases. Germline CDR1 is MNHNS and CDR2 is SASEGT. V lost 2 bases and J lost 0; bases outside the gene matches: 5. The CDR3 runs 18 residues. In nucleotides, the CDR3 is TGTGCCAGCAGTGAATGGGGACAGGGAAGCTCCTATAATTCACCCCTCCACTTT. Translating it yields CASSEWGQGSSYNSPLHF.

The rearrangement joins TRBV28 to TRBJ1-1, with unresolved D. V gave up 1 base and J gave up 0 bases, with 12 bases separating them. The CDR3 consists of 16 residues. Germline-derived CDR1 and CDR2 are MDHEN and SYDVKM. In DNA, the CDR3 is TGTGCCAGCAGTTTATTTCGGGAGCGGGTGAACACTGAAGCTTTCTTT. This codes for CASSLFRERVNTEAFF. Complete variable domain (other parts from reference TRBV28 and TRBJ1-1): DVKVTQSSRYLVKRTGEKVFLECVQDMDHENMFWYRQDPGLGLRLIYFSYDVKMKEKGDIPEGYSVSREKKERFSLILESASTNQTSMYLCASSLFRERVNTEAFFGQGTRLTVV.

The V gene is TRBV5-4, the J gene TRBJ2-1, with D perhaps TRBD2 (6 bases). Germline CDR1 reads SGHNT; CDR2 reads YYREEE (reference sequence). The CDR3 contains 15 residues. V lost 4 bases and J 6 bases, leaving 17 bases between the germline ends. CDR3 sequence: CASSGGARRPNEQFF. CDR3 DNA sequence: TGTGCCAGCAGCGGCGGGGCCAGAAGGCCCAATGAGCAGTTCTTC.

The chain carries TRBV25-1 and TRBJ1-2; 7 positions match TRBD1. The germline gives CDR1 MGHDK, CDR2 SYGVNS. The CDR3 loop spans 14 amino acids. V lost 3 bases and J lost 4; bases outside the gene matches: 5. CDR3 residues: CASSDYRGVYGYTF. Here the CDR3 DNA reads TGTGCCAGCAGTGATTACAGGGGCGTCTATGGCTACACCTTC.

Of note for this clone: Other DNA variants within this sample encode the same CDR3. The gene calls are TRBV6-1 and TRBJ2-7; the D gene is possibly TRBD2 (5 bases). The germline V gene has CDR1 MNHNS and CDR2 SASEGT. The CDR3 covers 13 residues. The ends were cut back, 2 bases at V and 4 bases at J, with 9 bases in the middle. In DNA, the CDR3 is TGTGCCAGCAGTGAAATCGGCGGGTACGAGCAGTACTTC. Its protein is CASSEIGGYEQYF.

The CDR3, as DNA: TGCGCCAGCAGTCATTGGGGCGGGGGGGTTTACAATGAGCAGTTCTTC. Translation gives CASSHWGGGVYNEQFF. The V call is TRBV23-1, the J call TRBJ2-1; TRBD2 matches 9 bases. TRBV23-1 counts as an open reading frame of uncertain function. J was trimmed by 4 bases and V by 3 bases; bases with no gene match: 7. The CDR3 has 16 amino acids.

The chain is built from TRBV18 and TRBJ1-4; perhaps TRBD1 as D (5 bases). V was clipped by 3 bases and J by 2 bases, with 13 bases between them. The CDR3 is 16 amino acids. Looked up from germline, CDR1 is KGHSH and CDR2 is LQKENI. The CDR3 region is CASSPRQGGTNEKLFF. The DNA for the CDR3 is TGTGCCAGCTCACCGAGGCAGGGTGGGACTAATGAAAAACTGTTTTTT.

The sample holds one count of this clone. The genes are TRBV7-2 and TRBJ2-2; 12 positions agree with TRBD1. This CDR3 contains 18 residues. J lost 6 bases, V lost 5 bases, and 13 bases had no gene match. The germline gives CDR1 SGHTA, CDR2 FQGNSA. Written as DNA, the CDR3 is TGTGCCAGCAGCCACGTGGGCTCCGGGACAGGGGGCCCCGGGGAGCTGTTTTTT. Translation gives CASSHVGSGTGGPGELFF.

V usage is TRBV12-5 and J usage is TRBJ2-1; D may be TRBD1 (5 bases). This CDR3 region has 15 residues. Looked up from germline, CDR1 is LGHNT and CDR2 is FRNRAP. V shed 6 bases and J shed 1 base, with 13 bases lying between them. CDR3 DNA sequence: TGTGCTAGTGGAAGCTCAGGGTTGTCCTACAATGAGCAGTTCTTC. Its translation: CASGSSGLSYNEQFF.

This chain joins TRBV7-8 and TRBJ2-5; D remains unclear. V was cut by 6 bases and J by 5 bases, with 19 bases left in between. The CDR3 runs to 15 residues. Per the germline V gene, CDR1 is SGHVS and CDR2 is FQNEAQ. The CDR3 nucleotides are TGTGCCAGCAGTCACCTGAAGGTGGGCTGGGAGACCCAGTACTTC. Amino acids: CASSHLKVGWETQYF. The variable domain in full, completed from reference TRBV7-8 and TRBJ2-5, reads GAGVSQSPRYKVAKRGQDVALRCDPISGHVSLFWYQQALGQGPEFLTYFQNEAQLDKSGLPSDRFFAERPEGSVSTLKIQRTQQEDSAVYLCASSHLKVGWETQYFGPGTRLLVL.

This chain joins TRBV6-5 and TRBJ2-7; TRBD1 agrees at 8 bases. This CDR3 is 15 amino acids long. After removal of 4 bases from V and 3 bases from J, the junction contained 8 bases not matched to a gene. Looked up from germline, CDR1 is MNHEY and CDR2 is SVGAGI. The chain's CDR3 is CASSSPSGQVYEQYF. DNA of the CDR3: TGTGCCAGCAGTTCGCCTTCGGGACAGGTCTACGAGCAGTACTTC.

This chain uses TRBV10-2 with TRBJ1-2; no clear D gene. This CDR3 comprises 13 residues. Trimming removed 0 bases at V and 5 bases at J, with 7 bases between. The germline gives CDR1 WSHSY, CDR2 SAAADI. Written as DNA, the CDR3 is TGCGCCAGCAGTGAGTCCCCTATTTATGGCTACACCTTC. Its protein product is CASSESPIYGYTF.

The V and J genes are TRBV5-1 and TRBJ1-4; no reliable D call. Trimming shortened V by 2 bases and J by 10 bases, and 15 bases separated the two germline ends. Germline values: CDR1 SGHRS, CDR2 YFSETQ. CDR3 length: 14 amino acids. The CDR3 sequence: CASSFTQSIGKLFF. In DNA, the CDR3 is TGCGCCAGCAGCTTTACACAGAGTATTGGAAAACTGTTTTTT.

CDR3 coding DNA: TGTGCCACCAGTGATTCGGACAGACATCAGCCCCAGCATTTT. Protein product: CATSDSDRHQPQHF. This chain links TRBV24-1 with TRBJ1-5; possibly TRBD1 for D (6 bases). This CDR3 is 14 amino acids long. In germline, CDR1 is KGHDR, CDR2 SFDVKD. The V end was cut by 2 bases, the J end by 5 bases, with 9 bases between.

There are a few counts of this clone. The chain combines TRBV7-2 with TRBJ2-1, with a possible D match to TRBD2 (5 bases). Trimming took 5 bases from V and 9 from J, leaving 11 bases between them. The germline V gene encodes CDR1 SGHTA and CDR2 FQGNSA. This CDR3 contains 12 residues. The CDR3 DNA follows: TGTGCCAGCAGCAGAGGGAGCACTGAGCAGTTCTTC. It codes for CASSRGSTEQFF.